The 12 T cell receptor beta chains listed next were all sequenced from one sample in a study of PD-1 blockade in classical Hodgkin lymphoma. Every patient relapsed after autologous stem cell transplantation, and brentuximab vedotin exposure varied. The repertoire was sequenced with immunoSEQ multiplex PCR; TCRdb's copy has only in-frame clones and lacks some. The top ten clones hold 15% to 20% of a sample with around 20,000 clones, about four fifths of them seen once. Material: peripheral blood mononuclear cells (PBMCs), obtained before the second cycle of nivolumab. These receptors were obtained from a human donor with classical Hodgkin lymphoma.

The J gene is TRBJ2-2, the V gene TRBV18; tentatively, D is TRBD2 (5 bases). Trimming stripped 6 bases from V and 8 bases from J, with 10 bases between. The V gene's germline CDR1 is KGHSH and CDR2 LQKENI. This CDR3 region has 12 residues. The CDR3 nucleotides are TGTGCCAGCTCCGCGCGGGCGGGGGAGCTGTTTTTT. It yields the protein CASSARAGELFF.

The chain recombines TRBV19 with TRBJ2-1; D may correspond to TRBD1 or TRBD2 (7 bases each). CDR3 size: 14 residues. V was clipped by 3 bases and J by 12 bases, with 18 bases between them. Per germline, CDR1 LNHDA and CDR2 SQIVND (reference sequence). The DNA for the CDR3 is TGTGCCAGTAGTATCAGGGAGGGGGCATTGACGCAGTTCTTC. Amino acid sequence: CASSIREGALTQFF.

The genes are TRBV9 and TRBJ2-3, with D hard to call. The V and J ends lost 0 bases and 2 bases respectively, with 10 bases between them. Per the germline V gene, CDR1 is SGDLS and CDR2 is YYNGEE. The CDR3 sequence is 15 residues long. The CDR3 region is CASSVGELYTDTQYF. The DNA of the CDR3 is TGTGCCAGCAGCGTAGGTGAGCTTTACACAGATACGCAGTATTTT.

This clone was counted a few times. V and J are TRBV10-3 and TRBJ2-1; D call uncertain. Germline CDR1 reads ENHRY; CDR2 reads SYGVKD. V was trimmed by 2 bases and J by 5 bases, leaving 10 bases between them. This CDR3 has 14 amino acids. The chain's CDR3 is CAISETLFHNEQFF. The DNA for the CDR3 is TGTGCCATCAGTGAGACGCTTTTCCACAATGAGCAGTTCTTC.

This clone appeared a single time. The J gene is TRBJ1-2, the V gene TRBV5-5, with TRBD1 matching 7 bases. Germline assignment: CDR1 SGHKS and CDR2 YYEKEE (reference sequence). Trimming took 0 bases from V and 8 from J; bases not matched to a gene: 13. The CDR3 consists of 16 residues. The CDR3 sequence: CASSLAGQATVGGYTF. The CDR3 DNA follows: TGTGCCAGCAGCTTGGCCGGACAGGCAACCGTGGGGGGCTACACCTTC.

This clone was seen only a few times. This chain joins TRBV6-1 and TRBJ1-1; 8 bases line up with TRBD1. CDR3 length: 13 residues. Germline V CDR1 and CDR2: MNHNS, SASEGT. V gave up 8 bases and J gave up 2 bases; unmatched junction bases: 4. The CDR3 here is CASATGVNTEAFF. Here the CDR3 DNA reads TGTGCCAGCGCGACAGGGGTTAACACTGAAGCTTTCTTT.

The chain recombines TRBV29-1 with TRBJ1-3; D remains unclear. The CDR3 loop spans 14 amino acids. The germline V and J ends were trimmed by 5 bases and 4 bases, with 15 bases remaining between them. Looked up from germline, CDR1 is SQVTM and CDR2 is ANQGSEA. The CDR3 coding sequence is TGCAGCGTTTGTGGTGGGGAGTGGGGAAACACCATATATTTT. It specifies CSVCGGEWGNTIYF.

The rearrangement joins TRBV11-2 to TRBJ1-6, with D tentatively TRBD1 (5 bases). Trimming stripped 10 bases from V and 7 bases from J, with 14 bases between. From germline, CDR1 is SGHAT and CDR2 FQNNGV. The CDR3 extends over 13 amino acids. The CDR3 reads CATGGGTNSPLHF. CDR3 in DNA: TGTGCCACCGGAGGAGGGACGAATTCACCCCTCCACTTT.

V is TRBV5-5 and J is TRBJ1-5; possibly TRBD1 for D (6 bases). V was clipped by 0 bases and J by 6 bases, with 13 bases between them. Germline CDR1 and CDR2: SGHKS and YYEKEE (reference sequence). The CDR3 consists of 15 residues. CDR3 region: CASSLDPGASQPQHF. The CDR3 DNA sequence: TGTGCCAGCAGCTTGGATCCGGGGGCGAGTCAGCCCCAGCATTTT.

This clone was seen a few times. The chain couples TRBV5-8 to TRBJ1-2; TRBD1 might be the D (6 bases). V was trimmed by 10 bases and J by 4 bases, leaving 17 bases between them. CDR3 length: 13 amino acids. CDR1 and CDR2 (germline): SGHTS, YDEGEE. In nucleotides, the CDR3 is TGTGCCGCCGGGCAGGGGACTTTCTATGGCTACACCTTC. This codes for CAAGQGTFYGYTF.

The V and J genes are TRBV4-3 and TRBJ2-5; maybe TRBD1 (7 bases). This CDR3 has 17 residues. V dropped 0 bases and J dropped 5 bases, with 19 bases sitting between them. Germline V gene lookup returns CDR1 LGHNA and CDR2 YSLEER. CDR3 coding DNA: TGCGCCAGCAGCCAAGAGGTCGCAGGGGGGATAGGGGAGACCCAGTACTTC. Amino acids: CASSQEVAGGIGETQYF.

This chain uses TRBV7-9 with TRBJ1-4; unclear D gene. The CDR3 length is 15 residues. The ends were cut back, 5 bases at V and 3 bases at J, with 13 bases in the middle. Germline V lookup: CDR1 SEHNR, CDR2 FQNEAQ (reference sequence). The chain's CDR3 is CASSIGPPPNEKLFF. In nucleotides, the CDR3 is TGTGCCAGCAGCATAGGCCCTCCCCCTAATGAAAAACTGTTTTTT. The complete variable domain, with remaining parts taken from reference TRBV7-9 and TRBJ1-4, reads DTGVSQNPRHKITKRGQNVTFRCDPISEHNRLYWYRQTLGQGPEFLTYFQNEAQLEKSRLLSDRFSAERPKGSFSTLEIQRTEQGDSAMYLCASSIGPPPNEKLFFGSGTQLSVL.